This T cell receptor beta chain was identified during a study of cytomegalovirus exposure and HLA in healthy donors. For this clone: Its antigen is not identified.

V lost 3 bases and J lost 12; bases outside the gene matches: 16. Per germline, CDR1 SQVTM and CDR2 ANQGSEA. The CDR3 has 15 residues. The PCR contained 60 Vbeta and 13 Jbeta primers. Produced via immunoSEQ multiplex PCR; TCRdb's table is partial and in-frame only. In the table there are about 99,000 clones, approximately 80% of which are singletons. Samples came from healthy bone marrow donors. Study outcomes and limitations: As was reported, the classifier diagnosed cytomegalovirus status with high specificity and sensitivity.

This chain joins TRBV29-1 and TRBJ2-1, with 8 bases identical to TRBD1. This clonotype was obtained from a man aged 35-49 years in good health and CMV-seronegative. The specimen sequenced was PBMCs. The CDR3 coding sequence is TGCAGCGTTGAGAGTAGTGACAGGGGAGGTTTTGGGCAGTTCTTC. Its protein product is CSVESSDRGGFGQFF.